The clone carrying this TCR beta chain was recorded many times. What it recognizes is unknown. V was clipped by 3 bases and J by 7 bases, with 10 bases between them. Germline loops: CDR1 GTSNPN, CDR2 SVGIG (reference sequence). CDR3 size: 12 residues. TCR beta CDR3 regions were amplified from RNA. TCR CDR3 underwent first-round RT-PCR with the HTBI primer set. TCRdb recomputed calls from the multiplex PCR reads with MiXCR, one row per CDR3 protein. This table holds about half a million distinct CDR3 sequences, about 16% found once. Duration under 3 months, a NOSPECS grade of at least 4, and a Clinical Activity Score of at least 3 characterized the ophthalmopathy patients. The source of the sample is a study of T cells in Graves' hyperthyroidism and ophthalmopathy. Study at large: Any treatment followed the collection of peripheral blood at initial diagnosis. Study outcomes and limitations: Ophthalmopathy, as predicted by the model, came a median roughly 6.8 months after the prediction. A model of 13 V-J pairs discriminated ophthalmopathy from stable hyperthyroidism.

The source is a woman under 40 with Graves' ophthalmopathy. What was sequenced was blood. This chain links TRBV30 with TRBJ2-1; a possible D gene is TRBD2 (6 bases). This chain's CDR3 is CAWSPAGNEQFF. In DNA form, the CDR3 reads TGTGCCTGGAGCCCGGCGGGGAATGAGCAGTTCTTC.